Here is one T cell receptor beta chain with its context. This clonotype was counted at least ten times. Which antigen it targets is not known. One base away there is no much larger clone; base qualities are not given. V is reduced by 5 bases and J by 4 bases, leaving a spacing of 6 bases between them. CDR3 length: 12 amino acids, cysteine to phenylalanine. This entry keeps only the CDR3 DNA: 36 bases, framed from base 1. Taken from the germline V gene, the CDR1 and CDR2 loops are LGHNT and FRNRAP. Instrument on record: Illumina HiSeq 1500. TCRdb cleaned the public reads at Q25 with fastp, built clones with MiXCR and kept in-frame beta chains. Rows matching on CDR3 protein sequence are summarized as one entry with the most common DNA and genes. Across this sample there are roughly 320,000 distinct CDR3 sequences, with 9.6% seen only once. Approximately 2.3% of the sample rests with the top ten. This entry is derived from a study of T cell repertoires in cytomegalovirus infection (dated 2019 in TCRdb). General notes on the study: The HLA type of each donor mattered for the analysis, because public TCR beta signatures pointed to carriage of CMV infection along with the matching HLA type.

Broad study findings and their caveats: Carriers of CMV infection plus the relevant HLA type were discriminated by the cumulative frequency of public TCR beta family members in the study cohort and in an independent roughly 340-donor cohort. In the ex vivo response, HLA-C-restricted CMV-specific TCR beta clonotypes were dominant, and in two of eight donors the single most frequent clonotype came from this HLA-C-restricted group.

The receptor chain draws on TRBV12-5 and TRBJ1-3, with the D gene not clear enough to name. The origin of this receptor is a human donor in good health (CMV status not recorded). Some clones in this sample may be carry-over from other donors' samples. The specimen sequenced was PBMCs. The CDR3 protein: CASGPGGNTIYF. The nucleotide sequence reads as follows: TGTGCTAGTGGTCCGGGGGGAAACACCATATATTTT.